The 13 T cell receptor beta chains listed next were all sequenced from one sample in a study of blood T cell repertoires in COVID-19. Method: immunoSEQ multiplex PCR; TCRdb's copy keeps in-frame clones and lacks some. The sample has about 200,000 clones; more than 65% are singletons. Sequenced: PBMCs or T cells enriched from blood (not recorded which). The origin of the receptors is a man aged 40-49 years who had recovered from COVID-19.

The gene calls are TRBV15 and TRBJ2-7, with TRBD1 matching 9 bases. V lost 4 bases to trimming and J lost 5 bases; unmatched junction nucleotides: 12. The CDR3 runs to 16 residues. Germline lookup yields CDR1 LNHNV and CDR2 YYDKDF (reference sequence). The CDR3 sequence is CATSNGAGTGLNEQYF. In DNA, the CDR3 is TGTGCCACCAGCAATGGAGCCGGGACAGGGTTAAACGAGCAGTACTTC.

In this sample, this clone turned up a few times. This chain joins TRBV27 and TRBJ1-2, with D maybe TRBD1 (5 bases). Germline V CDR1 and CDR2: MNHEY, SMNVEV (reference sequence). V lost 4 bases and J lost 4, with 16 bases in between. The CDR3 is 15 amino acids. CDR3 bases: TGTGCCAGCAGTTCCCTGGGGCGGGGCGGCTATGGCTACACCTTC. Its protein is CASSSLGRGGYGYTF.

This clone has just a few counts. J is TRBJ2-7 and V is TRBV5-4, with 9 bases aligning to TRBD1. The CDR3 consists of 15 residues. The V gene end was trimmed by 4 bases and the J gene end by 2 bases; junction bases not matched to a gene: 7. Germline CDR1 and CDR2: SGHNT and YYREEE (reference sequence). The chain's CDR3 is CASSGGQGTTYEQYF. The CDR3 DNA is TGTGCCAGCAGCGGAGGACAGGGGACAACCTACGAGCAGTACTTC.

The V call is TRBV28, the J call TRBJ1-2; no clear D gene. The V end lost 9 bases, the J end lost 6 bases, and 14 bases lay between the germline ends. The CDR3 runs to 12 residues. From germline, CDR1 is MDHEN and CDR2 SYDVKM. CDR3 sequence reads: CASTGRWDGYTF. The CDR3 DNA follows: TGTGCCAGTACTGGGAGGTGGGATGGCTACACCTTC.

In DNA, the CDR3 is TGTGCCAGCAGCTTAGGGGACAGGTCCCTCTACAATGAGCAGTTCTTC. It codes for CASSLGDRSLYNEQFF. The V and J genes are TRBV7-8 and TRBJ2-1, with TRBD1 matching 8 bases. This CDR3 is 16 amino acids long. Germline CDR1 SGHVS, CDR2 FQNEAQ. V gave up 1 base and J gave up 3 bases; unmatched junction bases: 5.

The V and J genes are TRBV7-2 and TRBJ2-7, with 8 bases lining up with TRBD1. Per germline, CDR1 SGHTA and CDR2 FQGNSA. The V gene end was trimmed by 5 bases and the J gene end by 5 bases; junction bases not matched to a gene: 8. The CDR3 totals 14 residues. The CDR3, as DNA: TGTGCCAGCAGCCCGGACAGGGTTCGCAACGAGCAGTACTTC. This encodes CASSPDRVRNEQYF.

The chain uses TRBV2 and TRBJ1-1; possibly TRBD1 for D (6 bases). This CDR3 is built from 16 residues. Trimming stripped 3 bases from V and 5 bases from J, with 19 bases between. From germline, CDR1 is SNHLY and CDR2 FYNNEI. The CDR3 DNA is TGTGCCAGCAGTGATGGGTTGTCTTGGGGGCTAACTGAAGCTTTCTTT. It is translated as CASSDGLSWGLTEAFF.

The chain uses TRBV5-1 and TRBJ2-7; TRBD1 aligns across 10 bases. Germline V lookup: CDR1 SGHRS, CDR2 YFSETQ. The CDR3 runs to 14 residues. V shed 2 bases and J 3 bases; nucleotides not matched to a gene: 2. The CDR3 reads CASSFGQGGYEQYF. The CDR3 DNA reads TGCGCCAGCAGCTTCGGACAGGGGGGCTACGAGCAGTACTTC.

This clone appeared a single time. The genes are TRBV14 and TRBJ1-2, with a tentative D call TRBD1 (5 bases). The germline gives CDR1 SGHDN, CDR2 FVKESK. The CDR3 is made up of 14 amino acids. Trimming removed 0 bases at V and 8 bases at J, with 13 bases between. CDR3 DNA sequence: TGTGCCAGCAGCCAAGATTGGGGAGGGGCCGGCTACACCTTC. Its protein is CASSQDWGGAGYTF.

This clone was detected only once. The chain employs TRBV15 and TRBJ1-5, with 7 bases identical to TRBD1. V trimming: 3 bases; J trimming: 7 bases; junction bases outside the gene matches: 9. Germline V gene lookup returns CDR1 LNHNV and CDR2 YYDKDF (reference sequence). This CDR3 region has 15 residues. The CDR3 sequence: CATSSDEGARQPQHF. The CDR3 DNA reads as TGTGCCACCAGCAGCGATGAGGGGGCGCGACAGCCCCAGCATTTT. Drawing the rest from reference TRBV15 and TRBJ1-5, the complete variable domain is DAMVIQNPRYQVTQFGKPVTLSCSQTLNHNVMYWYQQKSSQAPKLLFHYYDKDFNNEADTPDNFQSRRPNTSFCFLDIRSPGLGDTAMYLCATSSDEGARQPQHFGDGTRLSIL.

The CDR3 protein is CASSRDGSYNSPLHF. The CDR3 DNA is TGTGCCAGCAGTCGAGACGGGAGCTATAATTCACCCCTCCACTTT. The chain combines TRBV6-2 or TRBV6-3 with TRBJ1-6; no reliable D call. Trimming removed 5 bases at V and 3 bases at J, with 11 bases between. CDR1 is MNHEY, CDR2 SVGEGT, per germline. This CDR3 region has 15 residues.

The chain is built from TRBV7-9 and TRBJ1-6; D unresolved. V lost 0 bases and J 9 bases, leaving 12 bases between the germline ends. CDR3 length: 15 residues. Per germline, CDR1 SEHNR and CDR2 FQNEAQ (reference sequence). CDR3 residues: CASSLALAATSPLHF. CDR3 sequence (DNA): TGTGCCAGCAGCTTAGCGCTGGCAGCGACTTCACCCCTCCACTTT.

The chain carries TRBV5-1 and TRBJ2-7; 9 nucleotides match TRBD1. The J segment lost 1 base and the V segment lost 3 bases, leaving 5 bases of the junction unmatched. From germline, CDR1 is SGHRS and CDR2 YFSETQ. The CDR3 totals 15 residues. The CDR3: CASSSRQGESYEQYF. The DNA for the CDR3 is TGCGCCAGCAGCTCTAGACAGGGGGAATCCTACGAGCAGTACTTC.